Listed here are 30 T cell receptor beta chains from one sample, sequenced in a study of T cell repertoires in cytomegalovirus infection. In TCRdb, the reads were re-called with MiXCR into one record per CDR3 protein. This repertoire shows some 310,000 distinct CDR3 sequences, 20% to 25% found once; its top ten account for 13%. For these receptors, no antigen is known. Specimen: cultured PBMCs, collected from culture after CMV antigen stimulation. These receptors came from a human donor in good health (CMV status not recorded). Some clones in this sample may be carry-over from other donors' samples.

Ten or more counts support this clonotype. This chain links TRBV19 with TRBJ2-1; 12 bases map to TRBD2. Germline trimming cut 1 base from V and 2 bases from J; bases unmatched to any gene: 6. The germline V gene encodes CDR1 LNHDA and CDR2 SQIVND (reference sequence). The CDR3 has 18 amino acids. The CDR3 DNA is TGTGCCAGTAGTATAGCCCCGACTAGCGGGAGACCCTACAATGAGCAGTTCTTC. This codes for CASSIAPTSGRPYNEQFF. Full variable domain (rest looked up from reference TRBV19 and TRBJ2-1): DGGITQSPKYLFRKEGQNVTLSCEQNLNHDAMYWYRQDPGQGLRLIYYSQIVNDFQKGDIAEGYSVSREKKESFPLTVTSAQKNPTAFYLCASSIAPTSGRPYNEQFFGPGTRLTVL.

The table lists this clonotype with a few counts. The rearrangement links TRBV6-1 to TRBJ1-1; D gene unclear. The V end was cut by 4 bases, the J end by 6 bases, with 12 bases between. Germline lookup yields CDR1 MNHNS and CDR2 SASEGT. CDR3 length: 13 amino acids. The CDR3 nucleotides read TGTGCCAGCAGTGCCTTGGGAGGACCTGAAGCTTTCTTT. Translated: CASSALGGPEAFF.

The chain recombines TRBV6-2 or TRBV6-3 with TRBJ2-7, with 10 bases matching TRBD1. V lost 0 bases to trimming and J lost 1 base; unmatched junction nucleotides: 3. The germline V gene encodes CDR1 MNHEY and CDR2 SVGEGT. This CDR3 has 16 amino acids. This CDR3 reads CASSYSWDRGSYEQYF. CDR3 nucleotide sequence: TGTGCCAGCAGTTACTCGTGGGACAGGGGATCCTACGAGCAGTACTTC.

The CDR3 protein is CAWRRGGSYNEQFF. Here the CDR3 DNA reads TGTGCCTGGAGGCGCGGGGGATCCTACAATGAGCAGTTCTTC. The gene calls are TRBV30 and TRBJ2-1; 7 bases agree with TRBD2. CDR1 GTSNPN and CDR2 SVGIG come from the germline V gene (reference sequence). V shed 3 bases and J 1 base; nucleotides not matched to a gene: 3. This CDR3 spans 14 amino acids.

This clonotype has at least ten counts. The chain carries TRBV7-2 and TRBJ2-1; perhaps TRBD2 as D (5 bases). This CDR3 contains 11 residues. Germline values: CDR1 SGHTA, CDR2 FQGNSA. The V gene lost 5 bases and the J gene lost 10 bases, with 9 bases spanning the gap. The CDR3 sequence is CASSREREQFF. The CDR3 bases are TGTGCCAGCAGCCGCGAGCGGGAGCAGTTCTTC.

This clonotype was counted ten times or more. V is TRBV7-9 and J is TRBJ2-7; D gene unclear. Germline values: CDR1 SEHNR, CDR2 FQNEAQ (reference sequence). Trimming pared 0 bases from V and 8 bases from J, leaving 14 bases between. CDR3 length: 14 residues. CDR3 amino acids: CASSLAELPVQQYF. For the CDR3, the DNA is TGTGCCAGCAGCTTAGCGGAACTCCCGGTGCAGCAGTACTTC.

This clonotype has more than one count but fewer than ten. The J gene is TRBJ2-7, the V gene TRBV6-2 or TRBV6-3, with a tentative D call TRBD2 (6 bases). CDR3 length: 13 residues. The V gene's germline CDR1 is MNHEY and CDR2 SVGEGT. V shed 7 bases and J shed 2 bases, with 12 bases lying between them. The CDR3 bases are TGTGCCAGCAAACCGGGACTCCCCTACGAGCAGTACTTC. Its protein product is CASKPGLPYEQYF.

The chain recombines TRBV19 with TRBJ2-6; D is unclear. The CDR3 has 13 amino acids. Trimming removed 9 bases from V and 3 bases from J, with 9 bases in between. The germline V gene has CDR1 LNHDA and CDR2 SQIVND (reference sequence). DNA of the CDR3: TGTGCCAGCATCAAGATTGGGGCCAACGTCCTGACTTTC. Protein sequence: CASIKIGANVLTF.

V usage is TRBV7-9 and J usage is TRBJ2-1; D ambiguous. The V end was cut by 4 bases, the J end by 7 bases, with 17 bases between. The CDR3 totals 15 residues. From germline, CDR1 is SEHNR and CDR2 FQNEAQ (reference sequence). CDR3 amino acids: CASSSLSRVTNEQFF. The CDR3 DNA reads TGTGCCAGCAGCTCATTATCTAGGGTGACGAATGAGCAGTTCTTC.

The sample holds a few counts of this clonotype. V is TRBV6-1 and J is TRBJ2-7, with D perhaps matching TRBD1 (6 bases). The V gene's germline CDR1 is MNHNS and CDR2 SASEGT. The ends were cut back, 7 bases at V and 5 bases at J, with 24 bases in the middle. CDR3 length: 16 amino acids. The CDR3 protein is CASTERAYRVRNEQYF. The CDR3 DNA sequence: TGTGCCAGCACCGAACGAGCCTACAGGGTTCGGAACGAGCAGTACTTC.

The rearrangement joins TRBV3-1 to TRBJ2-4; D unresolved. This CDR3 has 19 residues. V dropped 2 bases and J dropped 0 bases, with 20 bases sitting between them. CDR1 is LGHDT and CDR2 is YNNKEL in the germline V gene (reference sequence). The CDR3 loop is CASSQPSSPKVLAKNIQYF. Written as DNA, the CDR3 is TGTGCCAGCAGCCAACCGTCATCCCCGAAAGTACTAGCCAAAAACATTCAGTACTTC.

This clonotype was counted ten times or more. The chain uses TRBV7-6 and TRBJ2-3; D is ambiguous. Trimming left V 2 bases short and J 10 bases short, with 13 bases between. The germline CDR1 and CDR2 sequences are SGHVS and FNYEAQ. The CDR3 contains 13 residues. CDR3 region: CASSLTLLEAQYF. The CDR3 DNA is TGTGCCAGCAGCTTAACCCTACTCGAGGCGCAGTATTTT. The variable domain in full, with the rest retrieved from reference TRBV7-6 and TRBJ2-3, is GAGVSQSPRYKVTKRGQDVALRCDPISGHVSLYWYRQALGQGPEFLTYFNYEAQQDKSGLPNDRFSAERPEGSISTLTIQRTEQRDSAMYRCASSLTLLEAQYFGPGTRLTVL.

The V gene is TRBV29-1, the J gene TRBJ1-1, with no clear D. Germline-derived CDR1 and CDR2 are SQVTM and ANQGSEA. This CDR3 is 12 amino acids long. Trimming cost V 4 bases and J 0 bases, with 6 bases left between them. CDR3 in amino acids: CSVGGMNTEAFF. The DNA of the CDR3 is TGCAGCGTTGGGGGAATGAACACTGAAGCTTTCTTT.

In this sample, this clonotype turned up a few times. The chain employs TRBV4-1 and TRBJ2-7, with D maybe TRBD2 (5 bases). Deletions cut 0 bases from V and 7 bases from J, with 16 bases between. Per germline, CDR1 MGHRA and CDR2 YSYEKL. The CDR3 extends over 15 amino acids. CDR3 nucleotide sequence: TGCGCCAGCAGCCAAGATGTTCGGGGTAGGAGTGAGCAGTACTTC. Its protein is CASSQDVRGRSEQYF.

The genes are TRBV6-6 and TRBJ1-1; TRBD1 is a possible D gene (6 bases). This CDR3 region has 14 residues. Germline CDR1 MNHNY, CDR2 SVGAGI (reference sequence). V lost 2 bases, J lost 2 bases, and 9 bases lay in between. The CDR3 nucleotides are TGTGCCAGCAGTTACAAGACAGGAAACACTGAAGCTTTCTTT. Translating it yields CASSYKTGNTEAFF.

This clonotype was seen at least ten times. This chain links TRBV7-2 with TRBJ1-2; 8 nucleotides align to TRBD1. V was pared by 5 bases and J by 2 bases, with 13 bases of the junction left unmatched. The CDR3 length is 17 residues. Germline V gene sequence: CDR1 SGHTA, CDR2 FQGNSA. In nucleotides, the CDR3 is TGTGCCAGCAGCCCAGACAGGGGTCCTACCTCAAACTATGGCTACACCTTC. Residues: CASSPDRGPTSNYGYTF.

The chain is built from TRBV28 and TRBJ2-2, with 10 positions matching TRBD2. This CDR3 has 17 amino acids. Trimming took 5 bases from V and 4 from J; bases not matched to a gene: 10. The germline gives CDR1 MDHEN, CDR2 SYDVKM. For the CDR3, the DNA is TGTGCCAGCAGTCCGGCGGCGGCTAGCGGGAGCACCGGGGAGCTGTTTTTT. This codes for CASSPAAASGSTGELFF.

The CDR3: CASSPRVGVSGANVLTF. The CDR3 DNA sequence: TGTGCCAGCAGTCCCCGGGTCGGGGTCTCTGGGGCCAACGTCCTGACTTTC. The chain employs TRBV28 and TRBJ2-6, with D perhaps matching TRBD2 (5 bases). This CDR3 is built from 17 residues. The ends were cut back, 5 bases at V and 0 bases at J, with 14 bases in the middle. Germline loops: CDR1 MDHEN, CDR2 SYDVKM.

V and J are TRBV5-1 and TRBJ2-3, with D unclear. With 2 bases removed from V and 5 bases from J, the gap between germline ends came to 3 bases. The CDR3 sequence is 11 residues long. CDR1 and CDR2 from the germline V gene are SGHRS and YFSETQ. CDR3 nucleotide sequence: TGCGCCAGCAGCTTACAAGATACGCAGTATTTT. This gives the protein CASSLQDTQYF.

This clonotype has at least ten counts. V usage is TRBV12-3 or TRBV12-4 and J usage is TRBJ1-5, with TRBD1 matching over 12 bases. With 6 bases clipped from V and 5 bases from J, the junction kept 5 bases outside the gene matches. This CDR3 is 15 amino acids long. This CDR3 reads CASSRDRGLDQPQHF. Here the CDR3 DNA reads TGTGCCAGCAGCCGGGACAGGGGGCTTGATCAGCCCCAGCATTTT.

This clonotype was recorded at least ten times. This chain joins TRBV12-3 or TRBV12-4 and TRBJ1-3, with D unresolved. The V end lost 1 base, the J end lost 4 bases, and 5 bases lay between the germline ends. The CDR3 runs to 13 residues. The CDR3: CASSLVIGNTIYF. The CDR3 nucleotides read TGTGCCAGCAGTTTAGTGATCGGAAACACCATATATTTT.

This clonotype has just a few counts. The chain uses TRBV6-6 and TRBJ2-1; 9 bases agree with TRBD2. The length of the CDR3 is 17 residues. V lost 7 bases and J lost 7; bases outside the gene matches: 17. The germline CDR1 and CDR2 sequences are MNHNY and SVGAGI (reference sequence). CDR3: CASMTTSGSPRGNEQFF. The CDR3 DNA sequence: TGTGCCAGCATGACCACTAGCGGGTCTCCTCGTGGGAATGAGCAGTTCTTC.

This chain links TRBV5-6 with TRBJ2-6; D perhaps matches TRBD1 (6 bases). The CDR3 contains 16 residues. Germline-derived CDR1 and CDR2 are SGHDT and YYEEEE. V was shortened by 3 bases and J by 0 bases, with 10 bases between the two germline ends. CDR3 coding DNA: TGTGCCAGCAGCTGGGGGCCGAGCTCTGGGGCCAACGTCCTGACTTTC. It specifies CASSWGPSSGANVLTF.

Ten or more counts support this clonotype. This rearrangement joins TRBV6-2 or TRBV6-3 to TRBJ2-1; no firm D call. This CDR3 is 14 amino acids long. V lost 0 bases to trimming and J lost 0 bases, with 3 bases between them. The V gene's germline CDR1 is MNHEY and CDR2 SVGEGT. The CDR3 reads CASSYSLSYNEQFF. In DNA form, the CDR3 reads TGTGCCAGCAGTTACTCACTCTCCTACAATGAGCAGTTCTTC.

The V gene is TRBV7-9, the J gene TRBJ1-1; 9 bases align to TRBD1. Unmatched junction bases numbered 16, after V lost 7 bases and J lost 1 base. Per the germline V gene, CDR1 is SEHNR and CDR2 is FQNEAQ (reference sequence). This CDR3 is 18 amino acids long. The CDR3: CASNQAGQGPHQNTEAFF. The CDR3 nucleotides are TGTGCCAGCAACCAAGCCGGACAGGGGCCCCACCAGAACACTGAAGCTTTCTTT.

This clonotype was recorded a few times. The V and J genes are TRBV10-3 and TRBJ1-3; D uncertain. CDR1 ENHRY and CDR2 SYGVKD come from the germline V gene. The CDR3 loop spans 14 amino acids. Trimming stripped 11 bases from V and 0 bases from J, with 14 bases between. CDR3: CAYTPERSGNTIYF. The DNA of the CDR3 is TGTGCCTATACACCAGAGCGCTCTGGAAACACCATATATTTT.

The chain has TRBV4-3 and TRBJ2-1; 8 positions agree with TRBD2. Germline V CDR1 and CDR2: LGHNA, YSLEER. This CDR3 region has 13 residues. Germline trimming cut 3 bases from V and 9 bases from J; bases unmatched to any gene: 4. The CDR3 DNA reads TGCGCCAGCAGCCAGGGACTAGTTTTTGAGCAGTTCTTC. Residues: CASSQGLVFEQFF.

This clonotype was detected only a few times. The gene calls are TRBV19 and TRBJ1-1; TRBD1 is a possible D gene (6 bases). Germline lookup yields CDR1 LNHDA and CDR2 SQIVND (reference sequence). CDR3 size: 12 residues. V was clipped by 6 bases and J by 4 bases, with 9 bases between them. CDR3 nucleotide sequence: TGTGCCAGTAGGGACAGAATCACTGAAGCTTTCTTT. Protein product: CASRDRITEAFF. The whole variable domain, filled in from reference TRBV19 and TRBJ1-1, reads DGGITQSPKYLFRKEGQNVTLSCEQNLNHDAMYWYRQDPGQGLRLIYYSQIVNDFQKGDIAEGYSVSREKKESFPLTVTSAQKNPTAFYLCASRDRITEAFFGQGTRLTVV.

The chain links TRBV6-1 to TRBJ2-7; D not certain. The CDR3 runs to 13 residues. CDR1 is MNHNS, CDR2 SASEGT, per germline. V was cut by 0 bases and J by 6 bases, with 9 bases left in between. CDR3 sequence (DNA): TGTGCCAGCAGTGAAGCGACGATAGCCGAGCAGTACTTC. This sequence encodes CASSEATIAEQYF.

The chain is built from TRBV10-3 and TRBJ2-7; 10 nucleotides align to TRBD1. Germline CDR1 and CDR2: ENHRY and SYGVKD. V shed 0 bases and J 6 bases; nucleotides not matched to a gene: 8. The CDR3 sequence is 16 residues long. CDR3 loop: CAISESKGTGAVEQYF. The DNA of the CDR3 is TGTGCCATCAGTGAGTCGAAAGGGACAGGGGCGGTCGAGCAGTACTTC.